Listed here are 11 T cell receptor beta chains from one sample, sequenced in a study of blood T cell repertoires in COVID-19 (dated by TCRdb to 2020 to 2021). The method was the immunoSEQ multiplex PCR assay. The table was pulled from immuneACCESS by TCRdb, which kept in-frame rearrangements only. Such tables lose some clones; where checked, under half of the loss comes from unresolved V genes, and the rest has no known cause. In all, the sample holds roughly 220,000 clones, and 80% to 90% of those were seen once. The ten largest clones represent 3.5% to 4% of the sample. Input material: PBMCs or T cells enriched from blood (not recorded which). The receptors originated from a woman aged 40 to 55 with acute COVID-19.

The chain couples TRBV10-3 to TRBJ1-2; 9 positions agree with TRBD1. Trimming cost V 6 bases and J 6 bases; bases outside gene matches: 8. The CDR3 length is 14 residues. In germline, CDR1 is ENHRY, CDR2 SYGVKD. The DNA for the CDR3 is TGTGCCATCAGCCTGGTGGGACAGGGAGATGGCTACACCTTC. Amino acid sequence: CAISLVGQGDGYTF.

The V call is TRBV25-1, the J call TRBJ1-2, with D unclear. The CDR3 contains 12 residues. V lost 4 bases, J lost 8 bases, and 11 bases lay in between. Germline lookup yields CDR1 MGHDK and CDR2 SYGVNS. The DNA for the CDR3 is TGTGCCAGCAGTGTGGGAGTCGGAGGCTACACCTTC. This codes for CASSVGVGGYTF.

The CDR3 sequence: CASSLTAGETQYF. In nucleotides, the CDR3 is TGTGCCAGCAGTTTAACGGCGGGCGAGACCCAGTACTTC. V usage is TRBV27 and J usage is TRBJ2-5; a possible D gene is TRBD2 (5 bases). This CDR3 region has 13 residues. Germline CDR1 reads MNHEY; CDR2 reads SMNVEV (reference sequence). V lost 2 bases and J lost 5, with 9 bases in between.

In this sample, this clone turned up once. The same CDR3 can be traced to other DNA sequences in this sample. The chain employs TRBV5-4 and TRBJ2-2; maybe TRBD2 (6 bases). The germline gives CDR1 SGHNT, CDR2 YYREEE (reference sequence). This CDR3 comprises 15 residues. Between the trimmed V and J ends, which lost 0 bases and 4 bases, there was a span of 10 bases. In DNA, the CDR3 is TGTGCCAGCAGCTTGGCGGGAGTGGGCACCGGGGAGCTGTTTTTT. It yields the protein CASSLAGVGTGELFF.

This clone is a singleton in its sample. In nucleotides, the CDR3 is TGTGCCAGTAGTATACAAATTACTAGCGGGATGAGGAACACCGGGGAGCTGTTTTTT. Encoded protein: CASSIQITSGMRNTGELFF. The rearrangement links TRBV19 to TRBJ2-2; TRBD2 matches at 10 bases. The junction had 10 bases not matched to a gene; V was cut back by 2 bases and J by 1 base. Germline V gene lookup returns CDR1 LNHDA and CDR2 SQIVND (reference sequence). This CDR3 is 19 amino acids long.

As to this clone: Other DNA sequences within the sample encode an identical CDR3. The chain uses TRBV18 and TRBJ1-5, with D unclear. The CDR3 contains 14 residues. Germline CDR1 and CDR2: KGHSH and LQKENI. The V end was cut by 3 bases, the J end by 1 base, with 7 bases between. The CDR3 bases are TGTGCCAGCTCACCCGCCGGGAGCAATCAGCCCCAGCATTTT. Residues: CASSPAGSNQPQHF. Drawing the rest from reference TRBV18 and TRBJ1-5, the complete variable domain is NAGVMQNPRHLVRRRGQEARLRCSPMKGHSHVYWYRQLPEEGLKFMVYLQKENIIDESGMPKERFSAEFPKEGPSILRIQQVVRGDSAAYFCASSPAGSNQPQHFGDGTRLSIL.

The rearrangement uses TRBV7-2 and TRBJ2-1; 8 positions match TRBD2. The CDR3 has 16 amino acids. The J segment lost 6 bases and the V segment lost 2 bases, leaving 9 bases of the junction unmatched. Germline CDR1 reads SGHTA; CDR2 reads FQGNSA. Written as DNA, the CDR3 is TGTGCCAGCAGCTTAAGGGGGACTAGTCATGTCAATGAGCAGTTCTTC. Its translation: CASSLRGTSHVNEQFF.

The chain is built from TRBV7-6 and TRBJ2-7; TRBD1 is a possible D gene (5 bases). Germline V gene sequence: CDR1 SGHVS, CDR2 FNYEAQ. V shed 5 bases and J shed 1 base, with 9 bases lying between them. The CDR3 spans 13 residues. The CDR3, as DNA: TGTGCCAGCAGCACCCGACAGTCCTACGAGCAGTACTTC. Translated: CASSTRQSYEQYF.

V is TRBV7-9 and J is TRBJ2-7, with 8 bases lining up with TRBD1. V was pared by 4 bases and J by 4 bases, with 9 bases of the junction left unmatched. The germline V gene encodes CDR1 SEHNR and CDR2 FQNEAQ (reference sequence). CDR3 length: 15 residues. Written as DNA, the CDR3 is TGTGCCAGCAGCTCCCAGGCAGGGGGCTCTTACGAGCAGTACTTC. Translation: CASSSQAGGSYEQYF. Variable domain in full (rest from reference TRBV7-9 and TRBJ2-7): DTGVSQNPRHKITKRGQNVTFRCDPISEHNRLYWYRQTLGQGPEFLTYFQNEAQLEKSRLLSDRFSAERPKGSFSTLEIQRTEQGDSAMYLCASSSQAGGSYEQYFGPGTRLTVT.

This clone is a singleton in its sample. This chain joins TRBV28 and TRBJ2-5; the D gene is possibly TRBD2 (5 bases). With 7 bases removed from V and 5 bases from J, the gap between germline ends came to 23 bases. The CDR3 length is 16 residues. Germline V gene lookup returns CDR1 MDHEN and CDR2 SYDVKM. This CDR3 is CASTLRRGPGSETQYF. DNA of the CDR3: TGTGCCAGCACCCTCAGGAGAGGGCCTGGGTCCGAGACCCAGTACTTC.

The genes are TRBV3-1 (or the pseudogene TRBV3-2) and TRBJ1-2; 10 bases match TRBD1. The germline V gene has CDR1 LGHDT and CDR2 YNNKEL (reference sequence). J was trimmed by 2 bases and V by 5 bases; bases with no gene match: 5. The CDR3 is 15 residues long. Written as DNA, the CDR3 is TGTGCCAGCAGCTTTCCGACAGGGGGCAACTATGGCTACACCTTC. It codes for CASSFPTGGNYGYTF.